This TCR beta chain was profiled in a study of response to subunit inactivated influenza vaccine listed by TCRdb under 2018. Regarding the study in general: To follow how T cells responded to a trivalent subunit inactivated influenza vaccine, the researchers relied on deep quantitative profiling of the T cell receptor repertoire. Results and caveats for the whole study, not just this receptor: The authors suggested that each seasonal influenza vaccination may recruit only a limited number of new T cells.

The CDR3 starts with the cysteine, ends with the phenylalanine, and has 15 residues. Only the CDR3 region is kept as DNA, spanning 45 bases read in frame from base 1. Cut back by 0 bases and 14 bases, the V and J ends lie 20 bases apart. CDR1 and CDR2 were assigned from the germline V gene (reference sequence) as LNHNV and YYDKDF. On this clonotype: Its antigen is unknown. No per-base quality is available; no much larger clone lies one base away.

Library generation was performed with RT-PCR. TCRdb shows the sequencer as Illumina HiSeq 2500. TCRdb itself trimmed the public reads at Q25 with fastp, ran MiXCR and retained productive beta chains. A single entry per CDR3 protein holds the most common genes and DNA from its merged rows. The sample table holds hundreds of thousands of distinct CDR3 sequences, of which 22% were seen once. Of the sample, about 9.4% falls within the top ten clones. The sequence derives from a man between 50 and 75 years old who received an inactivated influenza vaccine. Donor details come from another sample of the same person, matched by shared clones. The chain joins TRBV15 to TRBJ2-1, with no reliable assignment of the D segment. This sample comprised PBMCs from blood, obtained roughly 20 months after vaccination. CDR3 protein: CATSRDPFGPVMEFF. Here is the DNA: TGTGCCACCAGCAGAGATCCCTTTGGACCCGTCATGGAGTTCTTC.